This entry describes one TCR beta chain. This record belongs to a study of lymphopenia after photon versus proton radiotherapy. Repertoires were generated with immunoSEQ multiplex PCR, while TCRdb's copy carries only in-frame clones and drops some. The sample yields some 42,000 clones, approximately 80% seen once. CDR1 SGHDN and CDR2 FVKESK come from the germline V gene. CDR3 length: 14 residues. The V and J ends lost 3 bases and 7 bases respectively, with 13 bases between them. The sequences come from peripheral blood, collected from a patient treated with proton-based radiotherapy. The rearrangement joins TRBV14 to TRBJ2-1; possible D gene TRBD2, 6 bases. The clonotype was recovered from a woman in her seventies with pancreatic cancer. This CDR3 is CASSHQRVPNEQFF. The CDR3 coding sequence is TGTGCCAGCAGCCACCAGCGGGTCCCTAATGAGCAGTTCTTC.